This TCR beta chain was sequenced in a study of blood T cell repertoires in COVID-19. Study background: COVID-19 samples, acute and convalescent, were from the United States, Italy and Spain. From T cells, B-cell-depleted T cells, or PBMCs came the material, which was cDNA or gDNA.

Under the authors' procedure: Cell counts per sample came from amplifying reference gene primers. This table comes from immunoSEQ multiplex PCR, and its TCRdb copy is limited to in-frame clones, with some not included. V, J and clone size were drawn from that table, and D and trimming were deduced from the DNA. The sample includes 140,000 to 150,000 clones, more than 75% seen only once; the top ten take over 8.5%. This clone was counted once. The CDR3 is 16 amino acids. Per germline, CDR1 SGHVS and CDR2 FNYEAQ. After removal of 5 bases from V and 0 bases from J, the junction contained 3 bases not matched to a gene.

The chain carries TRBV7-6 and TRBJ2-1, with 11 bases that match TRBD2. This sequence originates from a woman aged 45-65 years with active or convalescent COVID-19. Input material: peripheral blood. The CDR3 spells CASSKGLADSYNEQFF. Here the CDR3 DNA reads TGTGCCAGCAGCAAGGGACTAGCGGACTCCTACAATGAGCAGTTCTTC. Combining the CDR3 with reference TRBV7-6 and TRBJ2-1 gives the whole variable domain GAGVSQSPRYKVTKRGQDVALRCDPISGHVSLYWYRQALGQGPEFLTYFNYEAQQDKSGLPNDRFSAERPEGSISTLTIQRTEQRDSAMYRCASSKGLADSYNEQFFGPGTRLTVL.